This T cell receptor (beta chain) was captured in a study of Graves' ophthalmopathy and Graves' hyperthyroidism. In its sample, this clonotype was seen many times. Amplified material comprised TCR beta CDR3 regions derived from RNA transcripts. In the first round, RT-PCR was carried out with HTBI primers, and a multiplex PCR formed the second round. MiXCR, applied by TCRdb to the multiplex PCR reads, yields one record per CDR3 protein. The sample consists of some 160,000 distinct CDR3 sequences, under 45% of them appearing once. This CDR3 has 14 amino acids. Germline V gene sequence: CDR1 ENHRY, CDR2 SYGVKD. The V and J ends lost 0 bases and 0 bases respectively, with 6 bases between them.

The rearrangement uses TRBV10-3 and TRBJ2-7; D not certain. The clonotype originates from a man aged 25-40 years with Graves' ophthalmopathy. Sequencing was done on a sample of peripheral blood. The CDR3 is CAISESARSYEQYF. CDR3 in DNA: TGTGCCATCAGTGAGTCTGCCCGCTCCTACGAGCAGTACTTC.